The source of this T cell receptor beta chain is a study of T cell responses to AZD1222 COVID-19 vaccine (dated by TCRdb to about 2021). Background on the whole study: A total of over 230 trial participants underwent TCR sequencing, of whom about 200 had received two doses of AZD1222 and 26 had received two doses of the MenACWY control vaccine. Trial participants were enrolled into age subgroups of 18-55, 56-69 and 70-plus years, which contained roughly 140, 27 and 60 TCR-sequenced participants, respectively.

Regarding this clone: Its antigen is still unknown. No base qualities exist here, and no much larger clone lies one base off it.

What the research found in general, with its limitations: A significant rise in spike-specific TCR breadth and depth was observed after two AZD1222 doses relative to day 0 and relative to MenACWY recipients. Participants were mostly white British, with more females than males. The authors suggested clonal diversity may have been underestimated. Nearly half of unique spike-specific TCRs reportedly recognized epitopes outside regions mutated in the B.1.351 and B.1.1.7 variants. Conclusions about previously exposed vaccinees are limited, since just six AZD1222 recipients were seropositive for SARS-CoV-2 at baseline. Because no samples from the day 14 peak response were available, repertoires could be characterized only after the peak T cell response. The 56-69-year group was small, and its depth increase did not reach significance, likely because of low power. The vaccine-associated CD4 TCRs covered the entire spike protein, and the dominant responses fell in regions 160-218 and 743-854.

The CDR3 regions of human TCRbeta chains were subjected to immunosequencing. On the authors' methods: TCRs in the repertoires were compared against a reference library of SARS-CoV-2-specific TCRs that had been generated with the MIRA antigen-specificity platform. Breadth was defined as the fraction of unique TCRs that were SARS-CoV-2-associated. Depth was defined as the fraction of total T cells that were SARS-CoV-2-associated. Using the MIRA data, every spike-specific TCR was mapped to the spike region that the TCR reacted to and assigned to either a CD4 or a CD8 class. Log10-transformed breadth and depth values were compared by one-way ANOVA with Sidak's multiple comparisons tests. Entries here come from immuneACCESS through TCRdb and include only in-frame sequences with V and J called. Some clones fail to appear in such tables; in the studies checked, an unresolved V gene covers under half of the shortfall, and the cause of the remainder is unknown. V and J calls and clone size follow that table, whereas D and trimming were derived from the DNA. This sample has some 150,000 clones in its table, and about 92% of those were observed once. Together, the top ten hold roughly 3.3% of the sample.

The germline V gene specifies SGHTA as CDR1 and FQGNSA as CDR2. Trimming leaves V shorter by 1 base and J shorter by 3 bases, with the junction holding 8 bases beyond the gene matches. The CDR3 measures 17 amino acids from cysteine to phenylalanine. Of the read, only the CDR3 DNA is kept; its 51 bases are in frame from base 1. The sample's time point, from its label and the paper: about 28 days (+/-7) after the second vaccine dose. Because spike-specific TCR depth and breadth did not differ between the two schedules, AZD1222 recipients who got a second dose at roughly 4 weeks were pooled with those who got a second dose at roughly 12 weeks. Samples from vaccinated people were obtained from the UK trials COV001 and COV002, which included a single-blind randomized controlled phase 2/3 trial of AZD1222 (ChAdOx1 nCoV-19) in healthy adults. For TCRbeta chain sequencing, PBMC samples from trial participants were taken at day 0 and at day 28 after the second dose.

The V gene is TRBV7-2 and the J gene is TRBJ1-5, with TRBD1 identical over 8 junction bases. This TCR came from an adult who received the AZD1222 COVID-19 vaccine. Sequencing was performed on peripheral blood, taken 28 days after the second AZD1222 dose. The DNA is TGTGCCAGCAGCTTAGGGGCCGGGACAGGTAACAATCAGCCCCAGCATTTT. Its product reads: CASSLGAGTGNNQPQHF. The full variable domain, with segments outside the CDR3 supplied by the reference TRBV7-2 and TRBJ1-5 proteins, appears as GAGVSQSPSNKVTEKGKDVELRCDPISGHTALYWYRQSLGQGLEFLIYFQGNSAPDKSGLPSDRFSAERTGGSVSTLTIQRTQQEDSAVYLCASSLGAGTGNNQPQHFGDGTRLSIL.